This TCR beta chain derives from a study of T cell responses to AZD1222 COVID-19 vaccine. Germline CDR1 reads KGHSH; CDR2 reads LQKENI. This CDR3 comprises 15 residues. The trim removed 4 bases at V and 2 bases at J, leaving 4 bases unmatched. Data came from immunoSEQ multiplex PCR; TCRdb stores just in-frame clones and leaves some out. The table includes 90,000 to 150,000 clones, 70% to 90% detected once. Broader study findings: Most donors were white British, females outnumbered males, and clonal diversity was possibly underestimated.

As regards this clone: Its specificity is unknown.

V is TRBV18 and J is TRBJ1-5; 8 bases match TRBD1. This receptor was identified in an adult in good health. The sequences come from peripheral blood, collected on day 0 of AZD1222 vaccination. The CDR3 sequence is CASSQDRGGNQPQHF. CDR3 DNA sequence: TGTGCCAGCTCACAAGACAGGGGTGGCAATCAGCCCCAGCATTTT.